This T cell receptor (beta chain) derives from a study of blood T cell repertoires in COVID-19. Study summary: T cells, B-cell-depleted T cells, or PBMCs supplied cDNA or gDNA.

Individuals aged roughly 18 to 95 years were recruited from some 26 US areas. Which cohort a participant joined came from the clinical history participants gave. CDR1 is SEHNR and CDR2 is FQNEAQ in the germline V gene (reference sequence). The CDR3 is made up of 14 amino acids. The V and J ends lost 5 bases and 2 bases respectively, with 10 bases between them. Original analysis: Amplification of reference gene primers was used by the study to estimate nucleated cell counts. Sequencing used immunoSEQ multiplex PCR; TCRdb keeps in-frame clones, though not all of them. V and J calls and clone size are as listed in that table; D and trimming were resolved from the DNA. The profile shows about 220,000 clones, about four fifths of them singletons.

The V call is TRBV7-9, the J call TRBJ1-3; TRBD1 is a possible D gene (5 bases). Source material: PBMCs or T cells enriched from blood (not recorded which). This receptor was taken from a woman in her sixties or seventies who had recovered from COVID-19. CDR3 in amino acids: CASSVGGAGNTIYF. The CDR3 nucleotides read TGTGCCAGCAGCGTGGGGGGGGCTGGAAACACCATATATTTT.